The 32 T cell receptor beta chains below all came from one sample that was sequenced in a study of cytomegalovirus exposure and HLA in healthy donors. Primers included in the PCR were 60 Vbeta and 13 Jbeta primers. Clones were read by immunoSEQ multiplex PCR, and TCRdb kept only the in-frame ones, dropping some. The data contain about 61,000 clones, roughly nine tenths of them singletons. Material for sequencing was PBMCs. Receptors originate from a young man in good health and CMV-seropositive.

This rearrangement joins TRBV7-2 to TRBJ2-7, with a weak D call TRBD2 (5 bases). The V end was cut by 2 bases, the J end by 5 bases, with 13 bases between. The germline gives CDR1 SGHTA, CDR2 FQGNSA. This CDR3 contains 14 residues. The DNA of the CDR3 is TGTGCCAGCAGCTTACGGGAACCTTTTGACGAGCAGTACTTC. It specifies CASSLREPFDEQYF.

The V call is TRBV11-3, the J call TRBJ1-1; no firm D call. Per germline, CDR1 SGHNT and CDR2 YENEEA. The CDR3 length is 14 residues. The V end lost 7 bases, the J end lost 1 base, and 13 bases lay between the germline ends. CDR3 DNA sequence: TGTGCCAGCACTAACCGGGTCGCGAACACTGAAGCTTTCTTT. Translation: CASTNRVANTEAFF.

The chain is built from TRBV29-1 and TRBJ2-3; D remains ambiguous. This CDR3 is built from 12 residues. Between the trimmed V and J ends, which lost 2 bases and 1 base, there was a span of 4 bases. CDR1 is SQVTM, CDR2 ANQGSEA, per germline. CDR3 in amino acids: CSVEWRTDTQYF. The CDR3 DNA follows: TGCAGCGTTGAATGGCGCACAGATACGCAGTATTTT.

The chain uses TRBV7-8 and TRBJ1-2; D might be TRBD1 (5 bases). Trimming left V 1 base short and J 8 bases short, with 14 bases between. The CDR3 is 14 amino acids. CDR1 and CDR2 from the germline V gene are SGHVS and FQNEAQ. The CDR3, as DNA: TGTGCCAGCAGCTTAGGGGGGGGGATAAGAGGCTACACCTTC. This codes for CASSLGGGIRGYTF.

The J gene is TRBJ2-7, the V gene TRBV10-2, with 7 bases lining up with TRBD1. V was pared by 6 bases and J by 5 bases, with 4 bases of the junction left unmatched. Germline CDR1 is WSHSY and CDR2 is SAAADI. The CDR3 loop spans 12 amino acids. The CDR3 protein is CASRRTGDEQYF. CDR3 sequence (DNA): TGCGCCAGCAGGAGGACAGGTGACGAGCAGTACTTC.

The V gene is TRBV4-3, the J gene TRBJ2-1; D is unclear. CDR1 is LGHNA, CDR2 YSLEER, per germline. The CDR3 is 15 amino acids. Trimming pared 0 bases from V and 6 bases from J, leaving 12 bases between. The CDR3 DNA is TGCGCCAGCAGCCAAGATGAAGTAGCTTTCAATGAGCAGTTCTTC. This encodes CASSQDEVAFNEQFF.

As DNA, the CDR3 is TGTGCCAGCAGCAATAAAATAAGGGGACTAGCGGGAGACGGGAAGACCCAGTACTTC. It translates to CASSNKIRGLAGDGKTQYF. The V call is TRBV21-1, the J call TRBJ2-5; the table's TRBD2 call for D was not verified on the DNA. TRBV21-1 is described as a pseudogene. This CDR3 contains 19 residues.

This chain connects TRBV5-6 to TRBJ1-2; weak D call: TRBD1 (5 bases). This CDR3 region has 11 residues. Trimming took 0 bases from V and 8 from J, leaving 5 bases between them. CDR1 and CDR2 from the germline V gene are SGHDT and YYEEEE. The CDR3: CASSLEGGYTF. The CDR3 DNA reads as TGTGCCAGCAGCTTGGAGGGGGGCTACACCTTC.

This chain uses TRBV7-9 with TRBJ2-7; the match to TRBD2 covers 15 bases. The V gene's germline CDR1 is SEHNR and CDR2 FQNEAQ (reference sequence). Losses at the gene ends were 3 bases for V and 6 bases for J; bases not matched to a gene: 3. The CDR3 runs to 15 residues. CDR3 coding DNA: TGTGCCAGCAGCTTCTCGGGACTAGCGGGAGGCGAGCAGTACTTC. Residues: CASSFSGLAGGEQYF.

The sample holds a few counts of this clone. The rearrangement uses TRBV6-1 and TRBJ1-1, with 7 bases matching TRBD1. Germline V gene lookup returns CDR1 MNHNS and CDR2 SASEGT. J was trimmed by 3 bases and V by 4 bases; bases with no gene match: 14. The length of the CDR3 is 17 residues. The CDR3 spells CASSGGAKGQVHTEAFF. As DNA, the CDR3 is TGTGCCAGCAGTGGAGGGGCTAAAGGACAGGTTCACACTGAAGCTTTCTTT.

The CDR3, as DNA: TGTGCCAGCAGCTTTCTAGCGGGAGCGGGGGAGACCCAGTACTTC. Protein sequence: CASSFLAGAGETQYF. V is TRBV11-2 and J is TRBJ2-5; 10 bases are shared with TRBD2. V lost 3 bases to trimming and J lost 5 bases; unmatched junction nucleotides: 6. The CDR3 runs to 15 residues. Germline V gives CDR1 SGHAT, CDR2 FQNNGV.

The rearrangement uses TRBV6-6 and TRBJ2-3, with D possibly matching TRBD1 (5 bases). CDR1 is MNHNY, CDR2 SVGAGI, per germline (reference sequence). Trimming cost V 5 bases and J 2 bases, with 11 bases left between them. This CDR3 contains 14 residues. As DNA, the CDR3 is TGTGCCAGCAGTGTAGGGGTTACCACAGATACGCAGTATTTT. It codes for CASSVGVTTDTQYF.

This clone was picked up one time. The genes are TRBV13 and TRBJ2-1, with TRBD1 identical over 9 bases. V dropped 5 bases and J dropped 6; count of bases not matched to a gene: 5. Germline CDR1 is PRHDT and CDR2 is FYEKMQ (reference sequence). The CDR3 runs 14 residues. CDR3 bases: TGTGCCAGCAGCCCCGGGACAGGGTTCAATGAGCAGTTCTTC. Protein product: CASSPGTGFNEQFF.

This clone was detected once. The rearrangement uses TRBV27 and TRBJ2-1, with TRBD2 matching over 11 bases. V lost 6 bases and J lost 9; bases outside the gene matches: 4. Germline V CDR1 and CDR2: MNHEY, SMNVEV (reference sequence). The CDR3 is made up of 13 amino acids. The CDR3 sequence: CASRLAGGAEQFF. CDR3 DNA sequence: TGTGCCAGCAGATTAGCGGGAGGGGCTGAGCAGTTCTTC.

The chain joins TRBV6-8 to TRBJ2-2, with D tentatively TRBD2 (5 bases). The CDR3 runs 16 residues. CDR1 is MNHGY, CDR2 SAAAGT, per germline. V lost 5 bases and J 7 bases, leaving 20 bases between the germline ends. The CDR3: CASSPSGAEVIGELFF. The CDR3 DNA follows: TGTGCCAGCAGTCCATCCGGAGCGGAAGTTATCGGGGAGCTGTTTTTT.

The rearrangement links TRBV28 to TRBJ1-5, with D possibly being TRBD1 (5 bases). The germline V gene encodes CDR1 MDHEN and CDR2 SYDVKM. Trimming pared 2 bases from V and 0 bases from J, leaving 11 bases between. The CDR3 loop spans 16 amino acids. For the CDR3, the DNA is TGTGCCAGCAGTTTAAGGGACTTTTATAGCAATCAGCCCCAGCATTTT. Amino acid sequence: CASSLRDFYSNQPQHF.

The chain carries TRBV5-4 and TRBJ2-7; 7 bases match TRBD2. The CDR3 extends over 13 amino acids. Germline CDR1 reads SGHNT; CDR2 reads YYREEE (reference sequence). V trimming: 6 bases; J trimming: 2 bases; junction bases outside the gene matches: 5. This CDR3 reads CASKPAGTYEQYF. CDR3 DNA sequence: TGTGCCAGCAAACCAGCGGGAACCTACGAGCAGTACTTC.

V and J are TRBV27 and TRBJ2-1; maybe TRBD2 (5 bases). CDR3 length equals 11 residues. Germline V gene sequence: CDR1 MNHEY, CDR2 SMNVEV (reference sequence). Trimming pared 1 base from V and 13 bases from J, leaving 8 bases between. This CDR3 is CASSLFGVQFF. The CDR3, as DNA: TGTGCCAGCAGTTTATTCGGGGTACAGTTCTTC.

The chain recombines TRBV11-2 with TRBJ2-7; 8 nucleotides line up with TRBD2. This CDR3 has 13 amino acids. CDR1 is SGHAT and CDR2 is FQNNGV in the germline V gene. The ends lost 5 bases at V and 3 bases at J; junction bases unmatched: 3. For the CDR3, the DNA is TGTGCCAGCAGCCCGGCGGGGGGCTACGAGCAGTACTTC. Encoded protein: CASSPAGGYEQYF.

The chain carries TRBV11-3 and TRBJ2-1, with TRBD2 as a possible D gene (6 bases). This CDR3 is 14 amino acids long. Germline-derived CDR1 and CDR2 are SGHNT and YENEEA. Between the trimmed V and J ends, which lost 3 bases and 5 bases, there was a span of 11 bases. Here the CDR3 reads CASSFGTRDNEQFF. The CDR3 DNA follows: TGTGCCAGCAGCTTCGGGACTCGTGACAATGAGCAGTTCTTC.

The V call is TRBV11-3, the J call TRBJ2-5, with 10 bases fitting TRBD2. The CDR3 sequence is 15 residues long. V gave up 5 bases and J gave up 2 bases; unmatched junction bases: 5. Germline-derived CDR1 and CDR2 are SGHNT and YENEEA. The CDR3 is CASSRGTSAQETQYF. The CDR3 nucleotides read TGTGCCAGCAGCCGTGGGACTAGCGCACAAGAGACCCAGTACTTC.

The chain has TRBV5-1 and TRBJ1-2, with D unresolved. Germline CDR1 SGHRS, CDR2 YFSETQ. The length of the CDR3 is 13 residues. V lost 0 bases, J lost 0 bases, and 3 bases lay in between. The CDR3 DNA follows: TGCGCCAGCAGCTTGGGAGCTAACTATGGCTACACCTTC. This encodes CASSLGANYGYTF.

The CDR3 sequence is CASSSGTLNTEAFF. CDR3 in DNA: TGCGCCAGCAGCTCCGGGACACTGAACACTGAAGCTTTCTTT. The chain has TRBV5-1 and TRBJ1-1, with a possible D match to TRBD1 (6 bases). Germline-derived CDR1 and CDR2 are SGHRS and YFSETQ. This CDR3 spans 14 amino acids. Trimming removed 3 bases from V and 0 bases from J, with 9 bases in between.

This sequence joins TRBV27 and TRBJ2-7, with TRBD1 matching over 7 bases. V shed 8 bases, J shed 6 bases, and the junction held 10 bases outside the gene matches. Germline lookup yields CDR1 MNHEY and CDR2 SMNVEV (reference sequence). The CDR3 consists of 13 residues. The CDR3 sequence is CASRRKGAGEQYF. CDR3 nucleotides: TGTGCCAGCCGTCGAAAGGGGGCCGGCGAGCAGTACTTC.

In this sample, this clone turned up once. The chain carries TRBV7-8 and TRBJ2-2; TRBD2 agrees at 10 bases. The CDR3 runs 17 residues. Germline CDR1 reads SGHVS; CDR2 reads FQNEAQ. V was pared by 5 bases and J by 4 bases, with 10 bases of the junction left unmatched. Written as DNA, the CDR3 is TGTGCCAGCAGCAAAATCTCAGGACTAGCGGCCACCGGGGAGCTGTTTTTT. It encodes CASSKISGLAATGELFF.

CDR3 in DNA: TGCGCCAGCAGCCCTAGCAGCGGGAGGTACAATGAGCAGTTCTTC. The encoded protein is CASSPSSGRYNEQFF. The J gene is TRBJ2-1, the V gene TRBV4-1, with 9 bases lining up with TRBD2. The length of the CDR3 is 15 residues. Germline values: CDR1 MGHRA, CDR2 YSYEKL. J was trimmed by 4 bases and V by 4 bases; bases with no gene match: 5.

The chain couples TRBV28 to TRBJ2-7; no firm D call. CDR1 and CDR2 (germline): MDHEN, SYDVKM. The CDR3 loop spans 15 amino acids. The V end was cut by 5 bases, the J end by 0 bases, with 14 bases between. CDR3 coding DNA: TGTGCCAGCAGTCCCCCAGAGCGTAGCTCCTACGAGCAGTACTTC. The encoded protein is CASSPPERSSYEQYF.

The chain links TRBV29-1 to TRBJ1-5; 9 nucleotides line up with TRBD1. This CDR3 contains 13 residues. V was pared by 6 bases and J by 7 bases, with 7 bases of the junction left unmatched. The germline CDR1 and CDR2 sequences are SQVTM and ANQGSEA. The CDR3 DNA reads as TGCAGCGTAGGGACAGGGTTCGGGCAGCCCCAGCATTTT. This codes for CSVGTGFGQPQHF.

The CDR3 bases are TGTGCCAGCAGTTACGGGCTAGCGGCGGGGGAGCTGTTTTTT. It codes for CASSYGLAAGELFF. This sequence joins TRBV6-5 and TRBJ2-2; 7 positions match TRBD2. The CDR3 contains 14 residues. The germline V gene encodes CDR1 MNHEY and CDR2 SVGAGI. The V and J ends lost 2 bases and 8 bases, in that order; junction bases with no gene match: 5.

Worth noting for this clone: In this CDR3 the conserved last residue, phenylalanine or tryptophan, is missing, so a read error is likely. The J gene is TRBJ1-2, the V gene TRBV11-3; TRBD1 agrees at 9 bases. The CDR3 covers 14 residues. J gave up 7 bases and V 5 bases, and 8 bases lay outside the gene matches. Looked up from germline, CDR1 is SGHNT and CDR2 is YENEEA. CDR3 in amino acids: CASSAGTGSSGYTS. The CDR3 DNA sequence: TGTGCCAGCAGCGCCGGGACAGGGAGTTCTGGCTACACCTCC.

This chain connects TRBV4-2 to TRBJ2-5; TRBD2 matches 10 bases. Trimming took 4 bases from V and 4 from J; bases not matched to a gene: 12. The CDR3 has 17 amino acids. Germline V gene data show CDR1 as LGHNA and CDR2 as YNFKEQ. CDR3 bases: TGTGCCAGCAGCCGACAGAGGTCTAGCGGGAGTGGAGAGACCCAGTACTTC. This codes for CASSRQRSSGSGETQYF.

The chain links TRBV15 to TRBJ1-1; weak D call: TRBD1 (5 bases). With 0 bases removed from V and 6 bases from J, the gap between germline ends came to 11 bases. The CDR3 is 14 residues long. Germline V gives CDR1 LNHNV, CDR2 YYDKDF (reference sequence). CDR3 nucleotide sequence: TGTGCCACCAGCAGAGACCGCCCAGGGTCTGAAGCTTTCTTT. It is translated as CATSRDRPGSEAFF.